These 9 T cell receptor beta chains share one sample of origin, sequenced in a study of T and B cells in COVID-19 patients. Each TRB amplification used roughly 230-550 ng of genomic DNA from blood. Multiplex PCR with BIOMED2 TRB-A/B primer pools amplified TRB rearrangements. TCRdb re-called the multiplex PCR reads through MiXCR, storing one row per CDR3 protein. The data hold about 11,000 distinct CDR3 sequences, with approximately 35% observed a single time. Sample: blood. These receptors were taken from a human donor with active COVID-19.

This clonotype was counted between two and nine times. This rearrangement joins TRBV5-6 to TRBJ2-7, with unresolved D. Trimming stripped 4 bases from V and 2 bases from J, with 7 bases between. CDR1 and CDR2 (germline): SGHDT, YYEEEE. The CDR3 loop spans 12 amino acids. CDR3 nucleotide sequence: TGTGCCAGCAGCAGGATAGCCTACGAGCAGTACTTC. This gives the protein CASSRIAYEQYF.

The chain combines TRBV27 with TRBJ1-5; the match to TRBD1 covers 7 bases. The CDR3 length is 16 residues. Unmatched junction bases numbered 13, after V lost 5 bases and J lost 6 bases. CDR1 and CDR2 (germline): MNHEY, SMNVEV (reference sequence). CDR3 nucleotide sequence: TGTGCCAGCAGTCCCCTTGACAGGGAAAAAAGTCAGCCCCAGCATTTT. It translates to CASSPLDREKSQPQHF.

The V gene is TRBV5-6, the J gene TRBJ1-1; D ambiguous. CDR3 length: 14 residues. Trimming removed 0 bases from V and 6 bases from J, with 12 bases in between. CDR1 is SGHDT, CDR2 YYEEEE, per germline. CDR3 amino acids: CASSLGPPRAEAFF. For the CDR3, the DNA is TGTGCCAGCAGCTTGGGTCCGCCGAGGGCTGAAGCTTTCTTT.

The chain joins TRBV20-1 to TRBJ2-7, with TRBD2 as a possible D gene (5 bases). The J call may be mistaken, given a closer DNA end match to TRBJ2-5. Germline CDR1 DFQATT, CDR2 SNEGSKA (reference sequence). The CDR3 sequence is 13 residues long. For the CDR3, the DNA is TGCAGTGCTAGAGACGGGGTGCGGGAGACCCAGTACTTC. Its protein product is CSARDGVRETQYF.

V and J are TRBV20-1 and TRBJ1-2; D call uncertain. The CDR3 totals 14 residues. With 3 bases removed from V and 0 bases from J, the gap between germline ends came to 11 bases. Germline V gives CDR1 DFQATT, CDR2 SNEGSKA (reference sequence). The CDR3 DNA sequence: TGCAGTGCTAGTCTGGTCAGCACTAACTATGGCTACACCTTC. Translation gives CSASLVSTNYGYTF.

This clonotype has just a few counts. The rearrangement joins TRBV5-4 to TRBJ1-3; perhaps TRBD1 as D (5 bases). This CDR3 region has 16 residues. Germline CDR1 is SGHNT and CDR2 is YYREEE (reference sequence). Trimming removed 1 base from V and 2 bases from J, with 13 bases in between. The CDR3 loop reads CASSLKVGRAGNTIYF. In DNA form, the CDR3 reads TGTGCCAGCAGCTTGAAGGTCGGCAGGGCTGGAAACACCATATATTTT.

This clonotype was detected a few times. The rearrangement joins TRBV5-1 to TRBJ1-4; D gene uncertain. V lost 2 bases to trimming and J lost 0 bases, with 8 bases between them. CDR1 is SGHRS, CDR2 YFSETQ, per germline. The CDR3 has 15 amino acids. The CDR3 here is CASSFGSATNEKLFF. The CDR3 DNA is TGCGCCAGCAGCTTCGGGTCAGCAACTAATGAAAAACTGTTTTTT.

This clonotype showed up just a few times. CDR3 protein: CATSDLRSSSYNEQFF. In DNA form, the CDR3 reads TGTGCCACCAGTGATTTGAGGTCCAGCTCCTACAATGAGCAGTTCTTC. The chain has TRBV24-1 and TRBJ2-1; no definite D call. The V gene lost 0 bases and the J gene lost 0 bases, with 8 bases spanning the gap. Germline CDR1 and CDR2: KGHDR and SFDVKD. The CDR3 totals 16 residues.

This clonotype was picked up a small number of times. The J gene is TRBJ1-5, the V gene TRBV19; D not resolved. Trimming removed 5 bases from V and 0 bases from J, with 14 bases in between. The CDR3 consists of 16 residues. Germline CDR1 and CDR2: LNHDA and SQIVND (reference sequence). CDR3 coding DNA: TGTGCCAGTAGTTCCACGGACGGATTTAGCAATCAGCCCCAGCATTTT. Translated: CASSSTDGFSNQPQHF.